These T cell receptor beta chains were read from a single sample in a study of OX40 agonist ivuxolimab in advanced cancers. Produced via immunoSEQ multiplex PCR; TCRdb's table is partial and in-frame only. The repertoire holds 49,000 or so clones, with more than 80% as singletons. Source: CD4+ or CD8+ T cells sorted from blood, taken in a trial of the OX40 agonist ivuxolimab. Every receptor here comes from an adult with an advanced solid tumor such as melanoma, head and neck, liver or kidney cancer. The CDR3 runs from the conserved cysteine through the conserved F or W. The D gene is left open where the match is weak. Rows give clone size only sometimes, using once, few, many, or a class for an expanded clone.

clone_size	v_call	d_call	j_call	cdr3_nt	cdr3_aa
.	TRBV4-3	TRBD2	TRBJ2-5	TGCGCCAGCAGCCAAGAAAATGGAGTAGCGGGGGACCCGGAGACCCAGTACTTC	CASSQENGVAGDPETQYF
.	TRBV19	.	TRBJ2-7	TGTGCCTCATCCCCAGCCCGCACCTACGAGCAGTACTTC	CASSPARTYEQYF
once	TRBV28	TRBD1	TRBJ2-5	TGTGCCAGCAGTTTATTCACAGGGGGCCAAGAGACCCAGTACTTC	CASSLFTGGQETQYF
.	TRBV7-2	.	TRBJ1-5	TGTGCCAGCAGCTTAGTTGGGGGGTATAGCAATCAGCCCCAGCATTTT	CASSLVGGYSNQPQHF
.	TRBV7-6	.	TRBJ2-5	TGTGCCAGCATGAGGGACTTCCAAGAGACCCAGTACTTC	CASMRDFQETQYF
.	TRBV6-5	.	TRBJ1-5	TGTGCCAGCAGATCGAATAGCAATCAGCCCCAGCATTTT	CASRSNSNQPQHF
.	TRBV6-4	TRBD1	TRBJ2-1	TGTGCCAGCAGCCTGGGACAGGGGATAAACAATGAGCAGTTCTTC	CASSLGQGINNEQFF
.	TRBV4-3	TRBD1	TRBJ2-2	TGCGCCAGCAGCTTAAGATTGCAGGGACAGGGGGCTAGCGGGGAGCTGTTTTTT	CASSLRLQGQGASGELFF
.	TRBV13	TRBD2	TRBJ2-3	TGTGCCTCCGGGAGGTGGGGGATTACAGATACGCAGTATTTT	CASGRWGITDTQYF
.	TRBV16	TRBD2	TRBJ2-1	TGTGCCAGCAGCCAATTAGGGGAAAAGCGGGGTTACAGGGAGCAGTTCTTC	CASSQLGEKRGYREQFF
.	TRBV2	.	TRBJ1-1	TGTGCCAGCAGTGAGAGACGGAATACGAACACTGAAGCTTTCTTT	CASSERRNTNTEAFF
.	TRBV30	.	TRBJ2-1	TGTGCCTCCCATTGGGACAATGAGCAGTTCTTC	CASHWDNEQFF
.	TRBV6-1	.	TRBJ2-7	TGTGCCAGCAGTGGAGGGGGAGGCGTCTACGAGCAGTACTTC	CASSGGGGVYEQYF
.	TRBV9	.	TRBJ1-5	TGTGCCAGCAGCGTTTCGGCGGGGGACAATCAGCCCCAGCATTTT	CASSVSAGDNQPQHF
.	TRBV6-5	TRBD1	TRBJ2-5	TGTGCCAGCAGTTACTCGGGGACAGGGGGGCGAGAGACCCAGTACTTC	CASSYSGTGGRETQYF
.	TRBV6-6	TRBD1	TRBJ1-5	TGTGCCAGCAGTGGCGGGACAGGGAGAGAGCCCCAGCATTTT	CASSGGTGREPQHF
.	TRBV5-4	.	TRBJ2-1	TGTGCCAGCAGCTTGGGGGGCAATGAGCAGTTCTTC	CASSLGGNEQFF
.	TRBV14	TRBD1	TRBJ2-7	TGTGCCAGCAGCCAGAGGGACAGGGTGGACTCCGAGCAGTACTTC	CASSQRDRVDSEQYF
.	TRBV9	TRBD1	TRBJ1-2	TGTGCCAGCAGCGTAGTGACAGGGGTATACGGCCACACCTTC	CASSVVTGVYGHTF
.	TRBV21-1	.	TRBJ2-3	TGTGCCAGCAAGTTGGGCGGGGGACACCACACAGATACGCAGTATTTT	CASKLGGGHHTDTQYF
.	TRBV4-1	TRBD2	TRBJ2-2	TGCGCCAGCGCCCCGGCTGGCGGGAGATTTGGCGGGGAGCTGTTTTTT	CASAPAGGRFGGELFF
.	TRBV5-5	.	TRBJ2-7	TGTGCCAGCAGCTTGGGTGCGGGGAGCTCCTACGAGCAGTACTTC	CASSLGAGSSYEQYF
once	TRBV7-3	.	TRBJ2-3	TGTGCCAGCAGCTTAAGAGGAGGAAAGAGCACAGATACGCAGTATTTT	CASSLRGGKSTDTQYF
.	TRBV25-1	.	TRBJ2-5	TGTGCCAGCAGCCCGGAGTCCCAAGAGACCCAGTACTTC	CASSPESQETQYF
.	TRBV7-6	.	TRBJ1-5	TGTGCCAGCAGCTTATGGGGAGATCAGCCCCAGCATTTT	CASSLWGDQPQHF
.	TRBV9	TRBD1	TRBJ2-7	TGTGCCAGCAGTCCGACAGGGGCCGAGCAGTACTTC	CASSPTGAEQYF
.	TRBV6-1	.	TRBJ1-1	TGTGCCAGCAGTGACTACATGAACACTGAAGCTTTCTTT	CASSDYMNTEAFF
.	TRBV12-5	.	TRBJ1-2	TGTGCTAGTCGGAACCCGCGACAGCAGCTCTATGGCTACACCTTC	CASRNPRQQLYGYTF
.	TRBV27	.	TRBJ2-4	TGTGCCAGCAGTTTAATAGGACGTGGAAACATTCAGTACTTC	CASSLIGRGNIQYF
medium-sized	TRBV6-1	.	TRBJ1-1	TGTGCCAGTAGGACAGACACTGAAGCTTTCTTT	CASRTDTEAFF
.	TRBV4-1	TRBD2	TRBJ2-5	TGCGCCAGCAGCCAAGGCGCCGCGGGACTAGCGCTCGACGCTTGGTGGACCCAGTACTTC	CASSQGAAGLALDAWWTQYF
.	TRBV7-6	TRBD2	TRBJ2-7	TGTGCCAGCAGCCCCAGGCCGGGGGGCGAGCAGTACTTC	CASSPRPGGEQYF
.	TRBV2	TRBD2	TRBJ2-7	TGTGCCAGGGCGGAGCGGGAATCTTACGAGCAGTACTTC	CARAERESYEQYF
.	TRBV10-1	.	TRBJ1-1	TGCGCCAGCAGTGAATATGCTGAGGAGGCAGGGGATAAGAACACTGAAGCTTTCTTT	CASSEYAEEAGDKNTEAFF
few	TRBV4-3	TRBD1	TRBJ2-2	TGCGCCAGCAGCCAGGGGACAGGGGGGGCCGGGGAGCTGTTTTTT	CASSQGTGGAGELFF
.	TRBV4-2	TRBD1	TRBJ1-5	TGTGCCAGCAGCCCCAGACAGGGTAATCAGCCCCAGCATTTT	CASSPRQGNQPQHF
once	TRBV14	.	TRBJ1-3	TGTGCCAGCAGCTTTACAGGAGAAGATGGAAACACCATATATTTT	CASSFTGEDGNTIYF
.	TRBV14	TRBD2	TRBJ2-3	TGTGCCAGCAGCCACGATGGGACTAGCGGGGGGGTTAGGCAAGATACGCAGTATTTT	CASSHDGTSGGVRQDTQYF
.	TRBV9	TRBD1	TRBJ1-2	TGTGCCAGCAGCGTATCAGACAGGGTCTCTGGCTACACCTTC	CASSVSDRVSGYTF
.	TRBV27	.	TRBJ1-1	TGTGCCAGCAGTATTACAGAGAACACTGAAGCTTTCTTT	CASSITENTEAFF
once	TRBV9	TRBD1	TRBJ1-4	TGTGCCAGCAGCCTGACAGGGGCTGAAAAACTGTTTTTT	CASSLTGAEKLFF
.	TRBV28	TRBD1	TRBJ2-3	TGTGCCAGCAGTTTGACAGGGTGGACAGATACGCAGTATTTT	CASSLTGWTDTQYF
.	TRBV28	.	TRBJ2-1	TGTGCCAGCAGATCAATCGGAGGGCCGTACAATGAGCAGTTCTTC	CASRSIGGPYNEQFF
.	TRBV27	TRBD2	TRBJ2-7	TGTGCCAGCAGTTTATACCTAGCGGGAGATCGCTTACCTTACGAGCAGTACTTC	CASSLYLAGDRLPYEQYF
.	TRBV25-1	.	TRBJ2-5	TGTGCCAGCAATACGGGGTCGGGAGAGACCCAGTACTTC	CASNTGSGETQYF
.	TRBV6-5	.	TRBJ1-2	TGTGCCAGCAGTTACGAACAGGGAACCTTCTATGGCTACACCTTC	CASSYEQGTFYGYTF
.	TRBV5-8	.	TRBJ1-1	TGTGCCAGCAGCTCGAGCGGGGAGAACACTGAAGCTTTCTTT	CASSSSGENTEAFF
.	TRBV2	.	TRBJ2-2	TGTGCCGGTCATAATGTCGGGGAGCTGTTTTTT	CAGHNVGELFF
.	TRBV28	TRBD2	TRBJ2-3	TGTGCCAGCAGTCCTCCCAGAGCGGGAGGGCCAACACCGACAACGCAGTATTTT	CASSPPRAGGPTPTTQYF
.	TRBV13	TRBD2	TRBJ2-7	TGTGCCAGCAGCTTCTCGGGGGGGGATTCCCTCTCCTACGAGCAGTACTTC	CASSFSGGDSLSYEQYF
.	TRBV4-3	.	TRBJ1-1	TGCGCCAGCAGCCAAGATTCCAGAACCAACACTGAAGCTTTCTTT	CASSQDSRTNTEAFF
.	TRBV5-1	.	TRBJ2-7	TGTGCCAGCAGCTTGGAGGGCAGGGGAATCGTTTACGAGCAGTACTTC	CASSLEGRGIVYEQYF
.	TRBV15	.	TRBJ2-7	TGTGCCACCAGCAGAGCACAGGGTGGGGGCGAGCAGTACTTC	CATSRAQGGGEQYF
.	TRBV6-5	.	TRBJ1-1	TGTGCCAGCAGTTACTCCGGAGTCACTGAAGCTTTCTTT	CASSYSGVTEAFF
.	TRBV5-1	.	TRBJ2-6	TGCGCCAGCAGCTTGTACGGAAGCTCTGGGGCCAACGTCCTGACTTTC	CASSLYGSSGANVLTF
medium-sized	TRBV9	TRBD1	TRBJ2-7	TGTGCCAGCAGCCCTAGGACAGGGTTAAGCTACGAGCAGTACTTC	CASSPRTGLSYEQYF
.	TRBV4-2	.	TRBJ2-7	TGTGCCAGCAGCCAAGCCTTGGGGGCCCTCTACGAGCAGTACTTC	CASSQALGALYEQYF